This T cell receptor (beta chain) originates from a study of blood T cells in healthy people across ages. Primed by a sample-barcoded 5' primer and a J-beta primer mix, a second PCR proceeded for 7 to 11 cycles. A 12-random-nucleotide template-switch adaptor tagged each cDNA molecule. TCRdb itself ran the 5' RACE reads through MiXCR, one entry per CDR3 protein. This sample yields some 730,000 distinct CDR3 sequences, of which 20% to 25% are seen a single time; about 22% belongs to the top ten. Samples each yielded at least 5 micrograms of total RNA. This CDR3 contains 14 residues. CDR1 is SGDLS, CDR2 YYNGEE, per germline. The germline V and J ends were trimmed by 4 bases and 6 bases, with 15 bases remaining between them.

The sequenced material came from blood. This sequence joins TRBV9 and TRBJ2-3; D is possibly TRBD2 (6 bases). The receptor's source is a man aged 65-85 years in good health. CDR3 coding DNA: TGTGCCAGCAGCATCCGGGAGTTGGGGGATACGCAGTATTTT. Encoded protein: CASSIRELGDTQYF.